These 16 T cell receptor beta chains came from one sample sequenced in a study of blood T cell repertoires in COVID-19. The assay was immunoSEQ multiplex PCR, and TCRdb's table has in-frame clones only and misses some. The sample lists 240,000 or so clones; about four fifths were seen once. The sequencing input was peripheral blood. The receptors were gathered from a woman of 80 years or more with acute or convalescent COVID-19.

This clone was seen a single time. Within the sample, other DNA sequences also encode this same CDR3. The J gene is TRBJ2-1, the V gene TRBV2; 8 nucleotides line up with TRBD2. Germline V lookup: CDR1 SNHLY, CDR2 FYNNEI. CDR3 size: 15 residues. With V trimmed by 3 bases and J by 12 bases, 13 bases remained unmatched. The CDR3 nucleotides read TGTGCCAGCAGTGAGGGTGGGACCCGCCGGGGGGGGCAGTTCTTC. Protein: CASSEGGTRRGGQFF.

The chain has TRBV7-9 and TRBJ2-5; possible D gene TRBD1, 5 bases. The CDR3 length is 12 residues. The ends were cut back, 5 bases at V and 5 bases at J, with 9 bases in the middle. In germline, CDR1 is SEHNR, CDR2 FQNEAQ (reference sequence). CDR3 nucleotides: TGTGCCAGCAGCCAGACAGCGGAGACCCAGTACTTC. Residues: CASSQTAETQYF.

CDR3 sequence: CASSLRDSEAFF. The CDR3, as DNA: TGTGCCAGCAGTTTAAGAGATTCTGAAGCTTTCTTT. The V gene is TRBV28, the J gene TRBJ1-1; no clear D gene. Per the germline V gene, CDR1 is MDHEN and CDR2 is SYDVKM. This CDR3 spans 12 amino acids. V lost 2 bases and J lost 6, with 7 bases in between.

This sequence joins TRBV28 and TRBJ1-1, with D perhaps matching TRBD1 (5 bases). Per germline, CDR1 MDHEN and CDR2 SYDVKM. The CDR3 has 14 amino acids. V lost 6 bases and J lost 3, with 14 bases in between. The CDR3 spells CASSPAGRDTEAFF. CDR3 nucleotide sequence: TGTGCCAGCAGCCCCGCGGGGCGGGACACTGAAGCTTTCTTT.

The CDR3, as DNA: TGTGCCAGCAGTATAAACCCACAGGGCGAGCAGTACTTC. Translated, it gives CASSINPQGEQYF. The chain employs TRBV2 and TRBJ2-7; D possibly corresponds to TRBD1 (6 bases). Trimming took off 5 bases at V and 6 bases at J, with 14 bases between the two ends. The CDR3 runs 13 residues. Germline loops: CDR1 SNHLY, CDR2 FYNNEI.

This chain links TRBV30 with TRBJ1-1; no definite D call. The CDR3 is 11 amino acids. In germline, CDR1 is GTSNPN, CDR2 SVGIG (reference sequence). Trimming removed 0 bases at V and 7 bases at J, with 6 bases between. The CDR3 protein is CAWSVFNEAFF. DNA of the CDR3: TGTGCCTGGAGTGTCTTTAATGAAGCTTTCTTT.

The rearrangement uses TRBV12-3 or TRBV12-4 and TRBJ1-1, with a possible D match to TRBD1 (6 bases). Trimming left V 4 bases short and J 10 bases short, with 16 bases between. CDR3 length: 13 amino acids. CDR3 DNA sequence: TGTGCCAGCAGTTACAGGGTAGGCCTCCCAGCTTTCTTT. This codes for CASSYRVGLPAFF.

This clone has a handful of counts. The chain employs TRBV9 and TRBJ2-7; 7 nucleotides line up with TRBD1. The CDR3 runs to 12 residues. The V and J ends lost 4 bases and 4 bases, in that order; junction bases with no gene match: 2. The V gene's germline CDR1 is SGDLS and CDR2 YYNGEE. The CDR3 loop is CASSPRGYEQYF. CDR3 DNA sequence: TGTGCCAGCAGCCCCAGGGGGTACGAGCAGTACTTC.

This rearrangement joins TRBV7-9 to TRBJ1-2, with 9 bases matching TRBD1. V was clipped by 5 bases and J by 6 bases; unmatched bases: 10. The CDR3 runs 15 residues. Germline V lookup: CDR1 SEHNR, CDR2 FQNEAQ (reference sequence). CDR3 amino acids: CASSPRRDREDGYTF. The CDR3 nucleotides are TGTGCCAGCAGCCCCCGCCGGGACAGGGAGGATGGCTACACCTTC.

The chain uses TRBV5-8 and TRBJ2-1; TRBD2 is a possible D gene (7 bases). Germline V gene lookup returns CDR1 SGHTS and CDR2 YDEGEE. The CDR3 has 14 residues. Trimming shortened V by 2 bases and J by 12 bases, and 18 bases separated the two germline ends. CDR3 region: CASSLRGGVIAQFF. CDR3 in DNA: TGTGCCAGCAGCTTAAGGGGGGGAGTAATAGCGCAGTTCTTC.

This clone came up a few times. J is TRBJ2-2 and V is TRBV13, with D perhaps matching TRBD2 (5 bases). The germline V and J ends were trimmed by 6 bases and 8 bases, with 13 bases remaining between them. CDR1 PRHDT and CDR2 FYEKMQ come from the germline V gene (reference sequence). The CDR3 consists of 13 residues. CDR3 loop: CASRGGDVGELFF. The CDR3 region has the DNA TGTGCCAGCAGAGGAGGAGACGTTGGGGAGCTGTTTTTT.

This clone was recorded only once. The J gene is TRBJ2-3, the V gene TRBV2; 8 bases agree with TRBD1. After removal of 4 bases from V and 4 bases from J, the junction contained 10 bases not matched to a gene. The V gene's germline CDR1 is SNHLY and CDR2 FYNNEI. This CDR3 region has 16 residues. CDR3 in amino acids: CASSGQGAFSSDTQYF. The CDR3, as DNA: TGTGCCAGCAGTGGCCAGGGGGCCTTTTCATCAGATACGCAGTATTTT.

The chain carries TRBV19 and TRBJ2-6, with TRBD1 matching 9 bases. Germline loops: CDR1 LNHDA, CDR2 SQIVND (reference sequence). V shed 5 bases and J 0 bases; nucleotides not matched to a gene: 8. The CDR3 has 18 residues. In DNA form, the CDR3 reads TGTGCCAGTAGTTCCAGGGACAGGGAGTTCTCTGGGGCCAACGTCCTGACTTTC. This encodes CASSSRDREFSGANVLTF.

The rearrangement links TRBV10-2 to TRBJ1-3; D gene unclear. Germline lookup yields CDR1 WSHSY and CDR2 SAAADI. The CDR3 has 14 amino acids. V was shortened by 3 bases and J by 2 bases, with 8 bases between the two germline ends. The CDR3 region has the DNA TGCGCCAGCAGTGAAGCAGGCCCTGGAAACACCATATATTTT. Amino acids: CASSEAGPGNTIYF.

The chain employs TRBV9 and TRBJ2-1; perhaps TRBD1 as D (6 bases). Trimming took off 0 bases at V and 6 bases at J, with 13 bases between the two ends. Germline CDR1 and CDR2: SGDLS and YYNGEE. The CDR3 length is 15 residues. The chain's CDR3 is CASSVGGHLGNEQFF. In DNA form, the CDR3 reads TGTGCCAGCAGCGTAGGGGGGCACCTCGGCAATGAGCAGTTCTTC.

This chain links TRBV6-5 with TRBJ2-3; TRBD2 might be the D (5 bases). The CDR3 runs to 15 residues. Trimming shortened V by 7 bases and J by 0 bases, and 14 bases separated the two germline ends. CDR1 MNHEY and CDR2 SVGAGI come from the germline V gene. The CDR3 here is CASIRTGSSTDTQYF. CDR3 bases: TGTGCCAGCATCCGGACTGGATCTAGCACAGATACGCAGTATTTT.